This record concerns one T cell receptor beta chain sequence. Its target is not known. The data were obtained in a study of T-cell memory formation after mild COVID-19. Study-level results: Researchers could not confirm that second-wave clones peaking on day 37 targeted SARS-CoV-2. Pre-infection memory contained some responding clones, which suggested that cross-reactive memory had joined. A balance of CD4 and CD8 characterized clones contracting day 15 to 85, whereas later expanders leaned CD4+. Shrinking CD4+ clones were chiefly CM and EM; CD8+ ones were chiefly EMRA.

V was cut by 1 base and J by 2 bases, with 5 bases left in between. Per germline, CDR1 LNHNV and CDR2 YYDKDF (reference sequence). This CDR3 comprises 13 residues. TCRdb analysed the 5' RACE reads with MiXCR anew, one entry per CDR3 protein. Of 200,000 or so distinct CDR3 sequences in the sample, 15% to 20% were seen once. The sequence was obtained from an adult woman who had mild COVID-19 (a few samples of this study predate the infection). Cell type and time point are not known. This chain joins TRBV15 and TRBJ2-5; no clear D gene. The sequencing sample was made of PBMCs or a T cell subset sorted from them (not recorded which). CDR3 protein: CATSRGAQETQYF. CDR3 bases: TGTGCCACCAGCAGAGGGGCTCAAGAGACCCAGTACTTC.